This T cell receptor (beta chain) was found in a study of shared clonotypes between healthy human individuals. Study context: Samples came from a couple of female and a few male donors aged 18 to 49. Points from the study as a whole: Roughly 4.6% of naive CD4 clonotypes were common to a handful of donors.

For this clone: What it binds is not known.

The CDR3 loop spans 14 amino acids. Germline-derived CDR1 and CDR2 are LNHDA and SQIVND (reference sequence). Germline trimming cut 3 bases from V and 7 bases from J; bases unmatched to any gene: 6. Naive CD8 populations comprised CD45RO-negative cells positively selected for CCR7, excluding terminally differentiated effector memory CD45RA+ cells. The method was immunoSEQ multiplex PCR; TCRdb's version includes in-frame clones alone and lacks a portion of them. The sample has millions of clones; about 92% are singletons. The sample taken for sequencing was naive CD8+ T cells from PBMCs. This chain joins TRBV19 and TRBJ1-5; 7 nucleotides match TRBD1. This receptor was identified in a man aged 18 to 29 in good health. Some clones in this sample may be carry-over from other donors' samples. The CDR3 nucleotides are TGTGCCAGTAGTATTCGGGACAGCATGCAGCCCCAGCATTTT. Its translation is CASSIRDSMQPQHF.